Below are 17 T cell receptor beta chains sequenced from a single sample in a study of OX40 agonist ivuxolimab in advanced cancers. Clones were sequenced by immunoSEQ multiplex PCR, and TCRdb holds only the in-frame ones, with some missing. The sample includes about 48,000 clones, over 80% seen only once; the top ten take approximately 1.1%. The source material was CD4+ or CD8+ T cells sorted from blood, sampled in a trial of the OX40 agonist ivuxolimab. The origin of the receptors is an adult with an advanced solid tumor such as melanoma, head and neck, liver or kidney cancer.

The CDR3 DNA reads TGTGCCAGCAGCTCCCGTTCGGGATTCTACGAGCAGTACTTC. Translated: CASSSRSGFYEQYF. The chain couples TRBV7-2 to TRBJ2-7, with D tentatively TRBD2 (5 bases). CDR1 is SGHTA and CDR2 is FQGNSA in the germline V gene. The length of the CDR3 is 14 residues. V lost 4 bases, J lost 3 bases, and 13 bases lay in between.

The chain couples TRBV27 to TRBJ2-5; 8 bases are a match to TRBD1. With 2 bases clipped from V and 1 base from J, the junction kept 0 bases outside the gene matches. Germline assignment: CDR1 MNHEY and CDR2 SMNVEV (reference sequence). The CDR3 sequence is 14 residues long. This CDR3 is CASSLQGAQETQYF. As DNA, the CDR3 is TGTGCCAGCAGTTTACAGGGGGCCCAAGAGACCCAGTACTTC.

The chain is built from TRBV2 and TRBJ2-1; D may be TRBD2 (6 bases). The germline gives CDR1 SNHLY, CDR2 FYNNEI. The length of the CDR3 is 14 residues. Between the trimmed V and J ends, which lost 6 bases and 9 bases, there was a span of 18 bases. The CDR3 region has the DNA TGTGCCAGCAGGCAAACGGTGCGGGGATCTGAGCAGTTCTTC. Translation gives CASRQTVRGSEQFF.

The chain combines TRBV6-1 with TRBJ2-5, with D possibly TRBD1 on 5 matching bases. The length of the CDR3 is 14 residues. V was pared by 11 bases and J by 2 bases, with 18 bases between. The germline V gene encodes CDR1 MNHNS and CDR2 SASEGT. CDR3 nucleotides: TGTGCCGTCTCCAGGGTACCCAGTCAAGAGACCCAGTACTTC. It specifies CAVSRVPSQETQYF.

This sequence joins TRBV5-1 and TRBJ2-5; 8 bases align to TRBD1. Per germline, CDR1 SGHRS and CDR2 YFSETQ. Germline trimming cut 4 bases from V and 2 bases from J; bases unmatched to any gene: 7. The CDR3 length is 15 residues. CDR3 bases: TGCGCCAGCAGCCTATACCAGGGGGCTCAAGAGACCCAGTACTTC. Translation gives CASSLYQGAQETQYF.

The V call is TRBV29-1, the J call TRBJ1-3; D might be TRBD1 (5 bases). This CDR3 spans 13 amino acids. Germline V lookup: CDR1 SQVTM, CDR2 ANQGSEA. Trimming stripped 4 bases from V and 7 bases from J, with 14 bases between. The CDR3 here is CSVAEGLFNTIYF. The CDR3 region has the DNA TGCAGCGTTGCCGAGGGACTTTTCAACACCATATATTTT.

The chain has TRBV18 and TRBJ2-3, with 7 bases aligning to TRBD2. The V gene's germline CDR1 is KGHSH and CDR2 LQKENI. This CDR3 is built from 18 residues. V lost 2 bases, J lost 0 bases, and 11 bases stayed unmatched. In DNA form, the CDR3 reads TGTGCCAGCTCACCAATTACGCGGGGGTTCTCTAGCACAGATACGCAGTATTTT. Protein sequence: CASSPITRGFSSTDTQYF.

CDR3 DNA sequence: TGTGCCAGCAGCTTAGCGGTCGGGTATGGAGTTGAAGCTTTCTTT. Translated: CASSLAVGYGVEAFF. The chain links TRBV7-9 to TRBJ1-1; unclear D gene. V was pared by 0 bases and J by 7 bases, with 15 bases between. The CDR3 has 15 residues. Germline CDR1 and CDR2: SEHNR and FQNEAQ (reference sequence).

The chain is built from TRBV4-2 and TRBJ2-5; TRBD1 is a possible D gene (8 bases). V lost 3 bases to trimming and J lost 5 bases, with 13 bases between them. The germline V gene encodes CDR1 LGHNA and CDR2 YNFKEQ. The CDR3 runs 14 residues. The CDR3 reads CASSQPQGGETQYF. CDR3 nucleotides: TGTGCCAGCAGCCAGCCACAGGGGGGGGAGACCCAGTACTTC.

Concerning this clone: Additional DNA sequences in this sample encode the identical CDR3. The rearrangement uses TRBV6-5 and TRBJ1-3; D uncertain. The germline CDR1 and CDR2 sequences are MNHEY and SVGAGI. Trimming shortened V by 4 bases and J by 0 bases, and 7 bases separated the two germline ends. The CDR3 has 14 amino acids. CDR3 protein: CASSLGFSGNTIYF. The CDR3 nucleotides read TGTGCCAGCAGTTTAGGGTTCTCTGGAAACACCATATATTTT.

The rearrangement uses TRBV30 and TRBJ1-3; D not resolved. CDR1 is GTSNPN and CDR2 is SVGIG in the germline V gene (reference sequence). This CDR3 region has 16 residues. Trimming stripped 2 bases from V and 1 base from J, with 15 bases between. CDR3 region: CAWSNYGSGSGNTIYF. CDR3 nucleotide sequence: TGTGCCTGGAGTAATTATGGCAGTGGATCTGGAAACACCATATATTTT.

The rearrangement links TRBV30 to TRBJ1-1, with TRBD1 matching over 11 bases. Germline lookup yields CDR1 GTSNPN and CDR2 SVGIG (reference sequence). The CDR3 runs 13 residues. V was pared by 7 bases and J by 1 base, with 2 bases of the junction left unmatched. The CDR3 DNA sequence: TGTGCCTTGGACAGGGGGCGGAACACTGAAGCTTTCTTT. Translating it yields CALDRGRNTEAFF.

The CDR3 nucleotides are TGTGCCAGCAGCTTGGTGGGGGTCGGTACTAACTATGGCTACACCTTC. This codes for CASSLVGVGTNYGYTF. The J gene is TRBJ1-2, the V gene TRBV5-6; possibly TRBD1 for D (5 bases). Germline CDR1 reads SGHDT; CDR2 reads YYEEEE. Trimming shortened V by 0 bases and J by 0 bases, and 12 bases separated the two germline ends. There are 16 residues in the CDR3.

Written as DNA, the CDR3 is TGTGCCTGGAGTATAGGGACAGGGGTGCGCGAGCAGTACTTC. Its protein is CAWSIGTGVREQYF. J is TRBJ2-7 and V is TRBV30; the match to TRBD1 covers 10 bases. The CDR3 covers 14 residues. Per germline, CDR1 GTSNPN and CDR2 SVGIG (reference sequence). With V trimmed by 2 bases and J by 6 bases, 7 bases remained unmatched. Full variable domain (missing parts from reference TRBV30 and TRBJ2-7): SQTIHQWPATLVQPVGSPLSLECTVEGTSNPNLYWYRQAAGRGLQLLFYSVGIGQISSEVPQNLSASRPQDRQFILSSKKLLLSDSGFYLCAWSIGTGVREQYFGPGTRLTVT.

The chain joins TRBV2 to TRBJ2-5; 7 bases fit TRBD2. V gave up 3 bases and J gave up 6 bases; unmatched junction bases: 10. The CDR3 spans 15 residues. Germline lookup yields CDR1 SNHLY and CDR2 FYNNEI. The CDR3 sequence is CASSESASGTKTQYF. In DNA form, the CDR3 reads TGTGCCAGCAGTGAGTCGGCTAGCGGCACGAAGACCCAGTACTTC.

To note about this clone: One end of the junction does not line up with germline, which may come from a read error. This sample also contains other DNA sequences that code for the same CDR3. This chain links TRBV2 with TRBJ2-3; 10 bases line up with TRBD1. This CDR3 region has 14 residues. Germline-derived CDR1 and CDR2 are SNHLY and FYNNEI. CDR3 nucleotides: TGTGCCAGCACTGAGACAGGGGGCTCAGACACGCAGTATTTT. Protein: CASTETGGSDTQYF. Based on the CDR3 plus reference TRBV2 and TRBJ2-3, the full variable domain is EPEVTQTPSHQVTQMGQEVILRCVPISNHLYFYWYRQILGQKVEFLVSFYNNEISEKSEIFDDQFSVERPDGSNFTLKIRSTKLEDSAMYFCASTETGGSDTQYFGPGTRLTVL.

This clone was seen a handful of times. Compared with germline, one end of the junction differs, possibly owing to a read error. The chain carries TRBV7-6 and TRBJ2-1, with TRBD2 matching 11 bases. From germline, CDR1 is SGHVS and CDR2 FNYEAQ. This CDR3 comprises 15 residues. CDR3 nucleotide sequence: TGTGCCAGCAGTTTAGCGGGGGGGCCCAACAATGAGCAGTTCTTC. This gives the protein CASSLAGGPNNEQFF.